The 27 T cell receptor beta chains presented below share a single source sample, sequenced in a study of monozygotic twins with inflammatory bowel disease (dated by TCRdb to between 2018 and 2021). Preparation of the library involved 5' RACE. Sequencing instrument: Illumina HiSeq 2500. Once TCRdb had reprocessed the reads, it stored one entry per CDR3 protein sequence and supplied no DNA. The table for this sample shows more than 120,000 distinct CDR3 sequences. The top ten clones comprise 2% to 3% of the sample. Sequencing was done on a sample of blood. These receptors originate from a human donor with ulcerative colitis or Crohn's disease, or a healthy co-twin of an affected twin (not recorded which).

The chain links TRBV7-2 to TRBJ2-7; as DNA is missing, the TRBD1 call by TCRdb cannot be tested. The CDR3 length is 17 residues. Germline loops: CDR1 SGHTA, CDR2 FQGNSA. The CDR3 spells CASELVGGLLGSYEQYF.

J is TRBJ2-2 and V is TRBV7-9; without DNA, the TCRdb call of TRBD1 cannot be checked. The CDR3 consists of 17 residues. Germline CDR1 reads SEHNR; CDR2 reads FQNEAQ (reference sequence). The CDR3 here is CASSSNAGTGTTGELFF.

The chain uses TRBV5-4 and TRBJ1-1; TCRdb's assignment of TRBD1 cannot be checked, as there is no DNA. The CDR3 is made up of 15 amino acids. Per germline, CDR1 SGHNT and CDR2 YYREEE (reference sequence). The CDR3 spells CASNKGTLLNTEAFF. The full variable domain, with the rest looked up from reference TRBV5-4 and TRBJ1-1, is ETGVTQSPTHLIKTRGQQVTLRCSSQSGHNTVSWYQQALGQGPQFIFQYYREEENGRGNFPPRFSGLQFPNYSSELNVNALELDDSALYLCASNKGTLLNTEAFFGQGTRLTVV.

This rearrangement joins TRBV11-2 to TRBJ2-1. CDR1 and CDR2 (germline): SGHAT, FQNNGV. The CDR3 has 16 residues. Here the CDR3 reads CASSLSWGRSYNEQFF.

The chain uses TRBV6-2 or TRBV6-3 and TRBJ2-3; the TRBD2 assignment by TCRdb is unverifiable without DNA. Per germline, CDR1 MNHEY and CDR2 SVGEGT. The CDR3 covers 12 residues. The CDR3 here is CASSYRARPQYF.

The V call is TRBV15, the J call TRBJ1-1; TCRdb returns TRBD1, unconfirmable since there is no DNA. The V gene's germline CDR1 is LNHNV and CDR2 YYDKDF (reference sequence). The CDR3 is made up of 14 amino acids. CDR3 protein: CATLGDLMNTEAFF.

CDR3 residues: CASSYSGPNGYGYTF. This chain connects TRBV6-5 to TRBJ1-2. Germline V gene data show CDR1 as MNHEY and CDR2 as SVGAGI. The CDR3 sequence is 15 residues long.

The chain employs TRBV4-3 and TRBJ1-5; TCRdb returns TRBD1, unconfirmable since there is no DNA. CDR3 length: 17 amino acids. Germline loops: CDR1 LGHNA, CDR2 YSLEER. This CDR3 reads CASSQEIQGGINQPQHF.

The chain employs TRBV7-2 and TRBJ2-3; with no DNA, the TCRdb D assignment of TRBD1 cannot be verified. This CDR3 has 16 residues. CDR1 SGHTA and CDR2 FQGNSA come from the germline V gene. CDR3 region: CASSLQGALSTDTQYF.

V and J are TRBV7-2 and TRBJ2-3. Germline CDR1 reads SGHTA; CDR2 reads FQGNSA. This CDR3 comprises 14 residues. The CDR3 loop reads CASSSRLTTDTQYF.

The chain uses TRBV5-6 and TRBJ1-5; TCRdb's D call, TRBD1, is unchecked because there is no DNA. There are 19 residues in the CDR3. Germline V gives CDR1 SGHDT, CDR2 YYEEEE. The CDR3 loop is CASSSSLYIDRAINQPQHF.

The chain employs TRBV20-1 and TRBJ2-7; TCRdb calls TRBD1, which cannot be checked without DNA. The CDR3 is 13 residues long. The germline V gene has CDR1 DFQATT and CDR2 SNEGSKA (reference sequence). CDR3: CSAPDRGLNEQYF.

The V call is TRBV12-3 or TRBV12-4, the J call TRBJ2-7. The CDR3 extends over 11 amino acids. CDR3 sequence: CASSTAYEQYF.

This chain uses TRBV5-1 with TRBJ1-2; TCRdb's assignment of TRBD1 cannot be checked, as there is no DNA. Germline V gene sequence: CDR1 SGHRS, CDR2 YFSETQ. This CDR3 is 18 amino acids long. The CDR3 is CASSARQGLAETYYGYTF.

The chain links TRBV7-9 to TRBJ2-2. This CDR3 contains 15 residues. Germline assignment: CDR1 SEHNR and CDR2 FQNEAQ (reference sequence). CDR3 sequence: CASSLRNTVAGELFF.

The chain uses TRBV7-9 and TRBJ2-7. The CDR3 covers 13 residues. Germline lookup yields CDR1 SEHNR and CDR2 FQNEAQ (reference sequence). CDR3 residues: CASSLAGSSAQYF.

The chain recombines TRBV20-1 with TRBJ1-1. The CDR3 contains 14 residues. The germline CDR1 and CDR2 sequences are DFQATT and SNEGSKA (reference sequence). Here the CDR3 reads CSARDRLSSSEAFF.

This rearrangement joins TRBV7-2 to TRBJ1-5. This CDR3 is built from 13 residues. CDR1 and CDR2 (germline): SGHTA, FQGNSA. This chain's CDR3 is CASTIYSNQPQHF.

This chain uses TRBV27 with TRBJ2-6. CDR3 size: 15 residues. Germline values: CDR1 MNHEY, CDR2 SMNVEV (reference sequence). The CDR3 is CASSLYPSGANVLTF.

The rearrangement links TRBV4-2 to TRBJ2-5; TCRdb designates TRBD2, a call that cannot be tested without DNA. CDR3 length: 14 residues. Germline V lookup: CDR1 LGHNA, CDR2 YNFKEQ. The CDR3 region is CASSQDGGLAALYF.

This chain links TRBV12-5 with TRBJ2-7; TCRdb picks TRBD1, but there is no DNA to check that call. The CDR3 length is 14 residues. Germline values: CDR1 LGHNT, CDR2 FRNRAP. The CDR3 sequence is CASSPGTGRHEQYF.

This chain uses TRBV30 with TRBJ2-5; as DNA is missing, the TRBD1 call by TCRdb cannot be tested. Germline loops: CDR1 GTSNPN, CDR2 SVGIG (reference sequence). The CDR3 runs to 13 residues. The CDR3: CAWSVQRQGPQYF. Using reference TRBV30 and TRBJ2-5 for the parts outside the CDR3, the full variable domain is SQTIHQWPATLVQPVGSPLSLECTVEGTSNPNLYWYRQAAGRGLQLLFYSVGIGQISSEVPQNLSASRPQDRQFILSSKKLLLSDSGFYLCAWSVQRQGPQYFGPGTRLLVL.

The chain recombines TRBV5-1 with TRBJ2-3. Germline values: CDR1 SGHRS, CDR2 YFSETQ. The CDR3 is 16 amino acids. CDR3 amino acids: CASSLEVVISTDTQYF.

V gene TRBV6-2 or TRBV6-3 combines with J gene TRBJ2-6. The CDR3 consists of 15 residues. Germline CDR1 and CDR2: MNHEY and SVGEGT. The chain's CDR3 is CASSLRHSGANVLTF.

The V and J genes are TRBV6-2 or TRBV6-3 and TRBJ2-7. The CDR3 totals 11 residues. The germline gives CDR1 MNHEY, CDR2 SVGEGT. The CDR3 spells CASSATYEQYF.

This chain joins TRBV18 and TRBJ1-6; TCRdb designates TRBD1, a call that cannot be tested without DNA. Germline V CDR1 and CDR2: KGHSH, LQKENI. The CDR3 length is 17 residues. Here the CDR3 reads CASSPQGTGGDNSPLHF.

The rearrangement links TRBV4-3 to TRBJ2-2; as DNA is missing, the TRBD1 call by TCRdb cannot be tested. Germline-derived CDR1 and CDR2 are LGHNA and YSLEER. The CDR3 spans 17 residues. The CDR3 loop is CASSQDWVQGSGGELFF.